This T cell receptor (beta chain) was obtained from a study of identical twins. Findings and caveats of the study: The more abundant beta clonotypes in cord blood had fewer insertions, and memory repertoires did not show this. For out-of-frame alpha sequences shared by twins, low generation probability was in excess. Zero-insertion results could be subject to partial confounding by invariant MAIT and iNKT cells.

TCRdb fed the 5' RACE reads into MiXCR, producing one record per CDR3 protein. The table lists hundreds of thousands of distinct CDR3 sequences, about 20% of them singletons, with 4% to 4.5% in the top ten. This clonotype was observed a handful of times. What it recognizes is unknown. From germline, CDR1 is MNHEY and CDR2 SVGAGI. The CDR3 is made up of 16 amino acids. V shed 1 base and J 3 bases; nucleotides not matched to a gene: 8. This sample also appeared in a second study, on T cells expressing NK-cell markers. Per that study: Sequenced donors, eight in total, included seven who were HCMV-seropositive and one who was seronegative.

This TCR derives from a woman between 18 and 30 years old in good health. Sequences were obtained from PBMCs. The chain carries TRBV6-5 and TRBJ2-7; 8 nucleotides align to TRBD1. This chain's CDR3 is CASSYFSGTGFYEQYF. As DNA, the CDR3 is TGTGCCAGCAGTTACTTTTCCGGGACAGGATTCTACGAGCAGTACTTC.